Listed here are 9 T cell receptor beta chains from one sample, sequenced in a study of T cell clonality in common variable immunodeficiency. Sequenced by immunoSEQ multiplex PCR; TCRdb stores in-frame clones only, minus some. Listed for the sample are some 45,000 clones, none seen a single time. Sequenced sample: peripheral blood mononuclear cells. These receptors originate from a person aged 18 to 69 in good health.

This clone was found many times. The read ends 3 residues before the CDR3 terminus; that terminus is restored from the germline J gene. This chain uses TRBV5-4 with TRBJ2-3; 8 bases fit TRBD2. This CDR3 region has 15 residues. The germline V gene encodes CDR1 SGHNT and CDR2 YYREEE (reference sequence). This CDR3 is CASSLVSGSQETQYF. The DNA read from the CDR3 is TGTGCCAGCAGCTTGGTGAGCGGGAGCCAAGAGACG.

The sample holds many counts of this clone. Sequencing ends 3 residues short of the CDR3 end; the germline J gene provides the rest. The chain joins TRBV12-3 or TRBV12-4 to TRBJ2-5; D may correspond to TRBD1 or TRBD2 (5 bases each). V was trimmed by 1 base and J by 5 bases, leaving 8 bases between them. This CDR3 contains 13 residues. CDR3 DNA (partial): TGTGCCAGCAGTTTAGGCAGGGAGGAGACC. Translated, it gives CASSLGREET. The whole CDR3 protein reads CASSLGREETQYF.

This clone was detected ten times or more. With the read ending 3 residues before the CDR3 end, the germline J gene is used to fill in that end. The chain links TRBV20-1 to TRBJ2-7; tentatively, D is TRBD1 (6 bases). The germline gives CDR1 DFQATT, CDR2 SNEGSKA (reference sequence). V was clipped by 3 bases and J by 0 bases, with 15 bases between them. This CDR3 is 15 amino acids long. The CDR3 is CSARNITGSSYEQYF. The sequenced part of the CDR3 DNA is TGCAGTGCTAGGAATATAACAGGGAGCTCCTACGAG.

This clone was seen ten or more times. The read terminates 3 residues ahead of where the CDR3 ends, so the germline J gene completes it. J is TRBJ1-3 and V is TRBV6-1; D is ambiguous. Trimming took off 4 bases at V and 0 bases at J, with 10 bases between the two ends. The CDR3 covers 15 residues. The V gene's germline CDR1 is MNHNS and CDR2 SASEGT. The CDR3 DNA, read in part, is TGTGCCAGCAGTGCACAACGGGTCTCTGGAAACACC. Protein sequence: CASSAQRVSGNT. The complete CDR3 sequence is CASSAQRVSGNTIYF.

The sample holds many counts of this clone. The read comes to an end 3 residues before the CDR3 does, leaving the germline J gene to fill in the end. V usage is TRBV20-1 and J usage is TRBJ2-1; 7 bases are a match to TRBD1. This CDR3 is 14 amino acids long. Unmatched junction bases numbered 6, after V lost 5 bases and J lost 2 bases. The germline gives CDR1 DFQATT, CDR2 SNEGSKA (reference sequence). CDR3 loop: CSAVQGWPYNEQFF. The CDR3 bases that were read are TGCAGTGCTGTACAGGGGTGGCCCTACAATGAG.

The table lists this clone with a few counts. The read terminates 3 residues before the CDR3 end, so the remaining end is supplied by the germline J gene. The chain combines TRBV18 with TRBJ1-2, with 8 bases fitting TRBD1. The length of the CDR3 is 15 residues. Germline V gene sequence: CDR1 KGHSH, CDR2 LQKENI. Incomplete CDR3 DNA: TGTGCCAGCTCGTCCACCGGACAGGGAGGGTACGAC. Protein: CASSSTGQGGYD. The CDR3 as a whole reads CASSSTGQGGYDYTF. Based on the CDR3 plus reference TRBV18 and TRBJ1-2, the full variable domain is NAGVMQNPRHLVRRRGQEARLRCSPMKGHSHVYWYRQLPEEGLKFMVYLQKENIIDESGMPKERFSAEFPKEGPSILRIQQVVRGDSAAYFCASSSTGQGGYDYTFGSGTRLTVV.

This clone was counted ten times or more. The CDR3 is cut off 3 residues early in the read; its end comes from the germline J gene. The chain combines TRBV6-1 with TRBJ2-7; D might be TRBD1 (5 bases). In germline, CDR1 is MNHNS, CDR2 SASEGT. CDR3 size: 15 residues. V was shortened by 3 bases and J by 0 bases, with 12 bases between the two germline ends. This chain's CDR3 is CASSEGQAASYEQYF. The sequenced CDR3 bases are TGTGCCAGCAGTGAGGGGCAGGCCGCCTCCTACGAG.

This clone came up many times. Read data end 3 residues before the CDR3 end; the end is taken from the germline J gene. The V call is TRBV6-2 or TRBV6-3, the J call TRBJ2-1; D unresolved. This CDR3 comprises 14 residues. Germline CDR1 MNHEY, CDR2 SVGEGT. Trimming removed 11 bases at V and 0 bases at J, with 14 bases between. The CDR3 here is CAAAASSSYNEQFF. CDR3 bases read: TGTGCCGCGGCGGCGTCGAGCTCCTACAATGAG.

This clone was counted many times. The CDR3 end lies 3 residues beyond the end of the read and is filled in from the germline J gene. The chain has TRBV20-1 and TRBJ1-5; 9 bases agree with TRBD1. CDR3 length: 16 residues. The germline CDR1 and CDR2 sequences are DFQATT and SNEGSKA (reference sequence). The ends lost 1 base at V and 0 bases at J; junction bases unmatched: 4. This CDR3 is CSARGTGEYSNQPQHF. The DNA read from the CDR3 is TGCAGTGCTAGAGGGACAGGGGAATATAGCAATCAGCCC.